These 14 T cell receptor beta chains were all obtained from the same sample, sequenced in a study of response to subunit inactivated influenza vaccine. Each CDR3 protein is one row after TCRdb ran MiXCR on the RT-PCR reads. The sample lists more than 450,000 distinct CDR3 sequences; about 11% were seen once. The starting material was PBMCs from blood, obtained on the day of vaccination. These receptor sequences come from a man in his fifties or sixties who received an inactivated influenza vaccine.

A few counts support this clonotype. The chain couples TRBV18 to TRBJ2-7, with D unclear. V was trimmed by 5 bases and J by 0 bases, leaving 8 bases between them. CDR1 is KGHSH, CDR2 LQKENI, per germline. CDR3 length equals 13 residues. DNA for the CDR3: TGTGCCAGCTCATCAGGCATCTCCTACGAGCAGTACTTC. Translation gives CASSSGISYEQYF.

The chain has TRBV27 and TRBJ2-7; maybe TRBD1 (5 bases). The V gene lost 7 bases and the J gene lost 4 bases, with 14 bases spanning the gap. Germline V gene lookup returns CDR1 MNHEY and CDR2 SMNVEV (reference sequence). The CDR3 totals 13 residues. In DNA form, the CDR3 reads TGTGCCAGCAAGGATAGGGGAAGGTACGAGCAGTACTTC. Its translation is CASKDRGRYEQYF.

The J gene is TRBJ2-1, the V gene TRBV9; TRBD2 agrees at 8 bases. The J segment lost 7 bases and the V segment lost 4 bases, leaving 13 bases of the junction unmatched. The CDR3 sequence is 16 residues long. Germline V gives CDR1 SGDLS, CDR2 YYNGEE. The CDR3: CASSSTGTRSLNEQFF. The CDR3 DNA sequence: TGTGCCAGCAGCTCCACCGGGACTAGGTCCCTGAATGAGCAGTTCTTC.

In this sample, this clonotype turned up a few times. The CDR3 DNA follows: TGCGCCAGCAGCCAAGATCAGCGAGGTCGGGAGCCCCAGCATTTT. Encoded protein: CASSQDQRGREPQHF. The chain joins TRBV4-1 to TRBJ1-5; D unclear. Germline values: CDR1 MGHRA, CDR2 YSYEKL. Trimming pared 0 bases from V and 8 bases from J, leaving 14 bases between. CDR3 length: 15 amino acids.

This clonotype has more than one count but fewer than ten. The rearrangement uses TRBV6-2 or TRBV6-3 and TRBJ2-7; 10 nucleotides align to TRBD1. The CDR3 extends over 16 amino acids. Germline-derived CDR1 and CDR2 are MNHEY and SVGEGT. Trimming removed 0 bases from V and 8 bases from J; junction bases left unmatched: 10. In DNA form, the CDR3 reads TGTGCCAGCAGTTACTCGATGACAGGGGGCGACCCGAAGCAGTACTTC. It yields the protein CASSYSMTGGDPKQYF.

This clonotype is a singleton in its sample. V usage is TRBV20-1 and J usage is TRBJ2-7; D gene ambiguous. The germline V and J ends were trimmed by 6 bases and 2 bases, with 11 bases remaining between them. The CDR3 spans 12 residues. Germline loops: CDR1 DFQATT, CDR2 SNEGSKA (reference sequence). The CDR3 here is CSAPGPTYEQYF. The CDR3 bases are TGCAGTGCCCCCGGGCCCACCTACGAGCAGTACTTC.

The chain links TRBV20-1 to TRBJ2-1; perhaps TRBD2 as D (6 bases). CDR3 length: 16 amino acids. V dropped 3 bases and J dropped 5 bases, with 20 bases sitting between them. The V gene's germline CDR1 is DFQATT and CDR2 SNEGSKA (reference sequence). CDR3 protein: CSARRLAQRVDNEQFF. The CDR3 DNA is TGCAGTGCTAGGCGTCTAGCGCAAAGAGTTGACAATGAGCAGTTCTTC.

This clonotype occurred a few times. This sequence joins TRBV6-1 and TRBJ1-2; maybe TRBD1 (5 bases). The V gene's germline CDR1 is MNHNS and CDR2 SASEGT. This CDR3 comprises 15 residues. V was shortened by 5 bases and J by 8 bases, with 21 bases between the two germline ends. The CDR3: CASSIGGSHRNGYTF. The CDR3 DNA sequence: TGTGCCAGCAGTATCGGGGGGTCCCACCGGAACGGCTACACCTTC.

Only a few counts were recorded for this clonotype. Written as DNA, the CDR3 is TGCAGTGCTACCGGGACAGGGGGCGCAGATACGCAGTATTTT. Residues: CSATGTGGADTQYF. The rearrangement uses TRBV20-1 and TRBJ2-3; 12 nucleotides align to TRBD1. V shed 4 bases and J 4 bases; nucleotides not matched to a gene: 3. CDR1 DFQATT and CDR2 SNEGSKA come from the germline V gene (reference sequence). The CDR3 extends over 14 amino acids.

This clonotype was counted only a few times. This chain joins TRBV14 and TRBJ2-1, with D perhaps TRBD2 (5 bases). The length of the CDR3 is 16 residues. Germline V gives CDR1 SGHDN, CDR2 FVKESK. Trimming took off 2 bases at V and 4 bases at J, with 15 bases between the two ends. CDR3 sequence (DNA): TGTGCCAGCAGCCAATTCGCCCGGTCGGGGTACAATGAGCAGTTCTTC. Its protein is CASSQFARSGYNEQFF.

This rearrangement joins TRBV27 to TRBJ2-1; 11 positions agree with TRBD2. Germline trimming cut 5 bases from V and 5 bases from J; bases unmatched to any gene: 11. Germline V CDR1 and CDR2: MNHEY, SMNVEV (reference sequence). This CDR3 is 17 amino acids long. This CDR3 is CASSPHYLAGGHNEQFF. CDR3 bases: TGTGCCAGCAGTCCTCACTACCTAGCGGGGGGACACAATGAGCAGTTCTTC.

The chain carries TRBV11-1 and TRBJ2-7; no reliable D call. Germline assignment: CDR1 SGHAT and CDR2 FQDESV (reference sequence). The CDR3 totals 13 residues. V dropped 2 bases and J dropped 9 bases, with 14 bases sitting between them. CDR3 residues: CASSLQTYDGQYF. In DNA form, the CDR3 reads TGTGCCAGCAGCTTACAGACATACGATGGGCAGTACTTC.

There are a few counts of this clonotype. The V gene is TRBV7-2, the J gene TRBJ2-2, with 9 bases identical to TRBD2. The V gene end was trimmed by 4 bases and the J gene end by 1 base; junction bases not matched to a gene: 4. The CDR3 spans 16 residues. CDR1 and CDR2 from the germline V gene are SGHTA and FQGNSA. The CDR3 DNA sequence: TGTGCCAGCAGCTCGACTAGCGGAAAGAACACCGGGGAGCTGTTTTTT. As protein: CASSSTSGKNTGELFF.

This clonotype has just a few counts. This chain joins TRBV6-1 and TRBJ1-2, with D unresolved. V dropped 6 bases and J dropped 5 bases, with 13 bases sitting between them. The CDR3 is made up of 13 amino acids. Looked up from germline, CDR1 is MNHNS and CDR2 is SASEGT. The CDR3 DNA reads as TGTGCCAGCAGAGGGATACGGAAGTATGGCTACACCTTC. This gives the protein CASRGIRKYGYTF.